A selection of T cell receptor beta chains follows, all from one sample in a study of identical twins. TCRdb redid the calling of the 5' RACE reads with MiXCR, one entry per CDR3 protein. This table holds approximately 700,000 distinct CDR3 sequences, around a sixth found once. The sample was also reused in another study, on T cells expressing NK-cell markers.

Sequencing used PBMCs. The receptors were sampled from a woman aged 18-29 years in good health. CDR3s leave out the opening cysteine and the closing phenylalanine or tryptophan. The order of the fields is V gene, CDR3 protein.

V: TRBV10-3; CDR3: AISDPKGGGGTQY
V: TRBV7-8; CDR3: ASSWRGGYSSYEQY
V: TRBV20-1; CDR3: SAWIAGGLGEQF
V: TRBV15; CDR3: ATSRDQQPQETQY
V: TRBV7-9; CDR3: ASSLSGTYDPTQY
V: TRBV20-1; CDR3: SARDSPAGVTNEQF
V: TRBV6-1; CDR3: ASRFRNTEAF
V: TRBV12-3/TRBV12-4; CDR3: ASSKWTGGRF
V: TRBV10-1; CDR3: ASSVRLADYNEQF
V: TRBV6-2/TRBV6-3; CDR3: ASSYSIGEQF
V: TRBV7-9; CDR3: ASSLETSGGAGEQF
V: TRBV7-6; CDR3: ASSLGQGLRSNNEQF
V: TRBV12-3/TRBV12-4; CDR3: ASRIGTQGNQPQH
V: TRBV5-5; CDR3: ASSPTGAAKQETQY
V: TRBV7-9; CDR3: ASSPGTGGAY
V: TRBV29-1; CDR3: SVAFPSGRVGNEQF
V: TRBV5-1; CDR3: ASSLATTDTSYEQY
V: TRBV7-9; CDR3: ASSASGSYEQY
V: TRBV7-3; CDR3: ASSLTDAYNEQF
V: TRBV20-1; CDR3: SARRYSSQGTYEQY
V: TRBV5-1; CDR3: ASSLRPVLNEKLF
V: TRBV11-2; CDR3: ASSRLAGFFTGELF
V: TRBV13; CDR3: ASSRGRIYEQY
V: TRBV7-9; CDR3: ASSFPDRPFYEQY
V: TRBV29-1; CDR3: SADKNTEAF
V: TRBV19; CDR3: ASQEREPYNEQF
V: TRBV10-3; CDR3: AISESPRSSYNEQF
V: TRBV18; CDR3: ASSPGIRETQY
V: TRBV7-9; CDR3: ASSFGAMAPSSEQF
V: TRBV2; CDR3: ASIARATTVEQF
V: TRBV5-1; CDR3: ASSPTTGTGNGQF
V: TRBV15; CDR3: ATSRDPPVQF
V: TRBV7-2; CDR3: ASSPPLGIQETQY
V: TRBV20-1; CDR3: SARYPLLADTQY
V: TRBV7-2; CDR3: ASSLRSGVTDTQY
V: TRBV20-1; CDR3: SARVTGASGILGEQF
V: TRBV6-6; CDR3: ASNRQLNTEAF
V: TRBV12-3/TRBV12-4; CDR3: ASRSGGISYNEQF
V: TRBV11-2; CDR3: ASSLSGGAKGYT
V: TRBV29-1; CDR3: SVKVAGLAGVQY
V: TRBV27; CDR3: ASSLVAAVEQF
V: TRBV7-3; CDR3: ASSSDRGQEQY
V: TRBV20-1; CDR3: SASRRYTDTQY
V: TRBV7-9; CDR3: ASSLAYGEEQY
V: TRBV5-1; CDR3: ASTMTSTWNTGELF
V: TRBV11-3; CDR3: ASSAGGSTNEKLF
V: TRBV7-9; CDR3: ASSLLFHSSGELF
V: TRBV20-1; CDR3: SASRPLGEQF
V: TRBV20-1; CDR3: SARDPRVGDSTDTQY
V: TRBV20-1; CDR3: SARPPAGGGTQY
V: TRBV20-1; CDR3: SARTGGPKDTQY
V: TRBV4-3; CDR3: ASSQDSGGSPNEKLF